This TCR beta chain was retrieved from a study of T cells after yellow fever vaccination. For the study at large: Fractions containing few cells were prepared with SMART-Seq v4 Ultra Low Input. Study observations and caveats: Any FACS-sorted repertoire could hold abundant clonotypes that contaminate it from the bulk population.

Synthesis of TCR cDNA relied on 5'RACE template switching, which attached a universal primer site and UMIs. TCRdb redid the calling of the 5' RACE reads with MiXCR, one entry per CDR3 protein. The sample yields around 150,000 distinct CDR3 sequences, less than 9% seen once. With regard to this clonotype: Its antigen is still unknown. This clone may be a read error of a much larger clone one base away.

This CDR3 region has 13 residues. Germline CDR1 SGHRS, CDR2 YFSETQ. This chain joins TRBV5-1 and TRBJ2-3; possibly TRBD2 for D (6 bases). The clonotype comes from a man younger than 30 who received the YFV17D yellow fever vaccine. Material: CD4+ T cells sorted from PBMCs, obtained more than 4 days after the first yellow fever vaccination. The CDR3 region is CSSSSEGPGTQYF. For the CDR3, the DNA is TGCTCCAGCAGCTCGGAGGGGCCGGGAACGCAGTATTTT.